This TCR beta chain was obtained from a study of cytomegalovirus exposure and HLA in healthy donors. Study conclusions and caveats: Immune exposure information comprised only CMV serostatus. With DRB1 most and HLA-C fewest, TCR association rates differed between HLA loci in a later analysis.

The PCR employed 60 Vbeta primers together with 13 Jbeta primers. Libraries were prepared by immunoSEQ multiplex PCR; TCRdb keeps only in-frame clonotypes and omits some of them. This sample has about 73,000 clones; about 81% occur once, and the top ten carry 9.5% to 15%. Healthy donors of bone marrow made up the group. A remark on this clone: No antigen is known for it.

There are 13 residues in the CDR3. CDR1 MGHRA and CDR2 YSYEKL come from the germline V gene. Trimming left V 4 bases short and J 4 bases short, with 9 bases between. The chain is built from TRBV4-1 and TRBJ2-3; a weak D match, TRBD1 (6 bases). This TCR was sampled from a man between 65 and 79 years old in good health and CMV-seronegative. Sample: PBMCs. The CDR3 reads CASSLDRPDTQYF. CDR3 nucleotide sequence: TGCGCCAGCAGCCTCGACAGGCCAGATACGCAGTATTTT.